Included here is one T cell receptor beta chain sequence, with context. Its antigen is as yet unknown. This record comes from a study of OX40 agonist ivuxolimab in advanced cancers. Overall study: Patients were given ivuxolimab, an antibody that agonizes OX40 (CD134). From roughly 20 to 85 years was the age range, with a mean of approximately 58 years, and around 80% were male.

Broader study findings: Antigen targets of the expanded peripheral T cells went undetermined. More expanded clones were seen, on average, in CD8+ T cells than in CD4+.

Clones were read by immunoSEQ multiplex PCR, and TCRdb kept only the in-frame ones, dropping some. The sample shows fewer than 100,000 clones, 85% to 90% of them seen only once. CDR3 length: 14 amino acids. With 7 bases clipped from V and 1 base from J, the junction kept 6 bases outside the gene matches. CDR1 is LNHDA, CDR2 SQIVND, per germline (reference sequence). This rearrangement joins TRBV19 to TRBJ1-1, with TRBD1 matching over 7 bases. The sample was CD4+ or CD8+ T cells sorted from blood, taken in a trial of the OX40 agonist ivuxolimab. The origin of this receptor is an adult with an advanced solid tumor such as melanoma, head and neck, liver or kidney cancer. CDR3 region: CASNLQGGNTEAFF. DNA for the CDR3: TGTGCCAGTAATCTTCAGGGGGGGAACACTGAAGCTTTCTTT.